Sequencing of this TCR beta chain was carried out in a study of TIL therapy for anti-PD-1-resistant metastatic lung cancer. Across the whole study: Patients then received nivolumab; progressors got lymphodepletion, TIL and IL-2. Several tumors were EGFR-mutant and two were ALK-rearranged.

This clone was picked up a small number of times. What it recognizes is unknown. Time point in this sample: pre-treatment sample, taken before nivolumab and TIL therapy. Sequencing used immunoSEQ v3. Generated by immunoSEQ multiplex PCR, the TCRdb table keeps only in-frame clones and is missing some. The sample holds about 32,000 clones, just under 75% seen once. Regarding the study as a whole: Patients were highly selected, enriched for treatment-naive, never-smoker and oncogene-addicted cases.

This receptor was identified in a woman aged 30 to 85 with non-small cell lung cancer. Here the sequenced sample was blood, taken at baseline.

CDR3 DNA sequence: TGCAGTGCTAGAGCCGAGATCGAAGCTTTCTTT. Amino acid sequence: CSARAEIEAFF. This chain connects TRBV20-1 to TRBJ1-1; D is unclear. Germline CDR1 is DFQATT and CDR2 is SNEGSKA (reference sequence). V was shortened by 1 base and J by 8 bases, with 8 bases between the two germline ends. The CDR3 spans 11 residues.